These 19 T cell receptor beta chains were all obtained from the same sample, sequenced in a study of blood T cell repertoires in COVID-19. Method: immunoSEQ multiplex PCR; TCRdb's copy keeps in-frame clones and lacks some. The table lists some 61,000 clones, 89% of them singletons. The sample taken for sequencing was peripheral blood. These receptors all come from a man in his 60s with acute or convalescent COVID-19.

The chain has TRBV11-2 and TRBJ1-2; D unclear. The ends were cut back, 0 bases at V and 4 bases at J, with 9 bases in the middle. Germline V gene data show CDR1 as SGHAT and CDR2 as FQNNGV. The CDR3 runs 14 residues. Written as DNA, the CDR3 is TGTGCCAGCAGCTTAGATTCCAGTTCCTATGGCTACACCTTC. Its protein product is CASSLDSSSYGYTF. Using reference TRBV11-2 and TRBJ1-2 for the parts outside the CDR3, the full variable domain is EAGVAQSPRYKIIEKRQSVAFWCNPISGHATLYWYQQILGQGPKLLIQFQNNGVVDDSQLPKDRFSAERLKGVDSTLKIQPAKLEDSAVYLCASSLDSSSYGYTFGSGTRLTVV.

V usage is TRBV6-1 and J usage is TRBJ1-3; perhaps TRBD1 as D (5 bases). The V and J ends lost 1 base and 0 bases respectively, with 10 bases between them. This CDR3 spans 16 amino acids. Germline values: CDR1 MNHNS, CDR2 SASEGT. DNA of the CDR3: TGTGCCAGCAGTGAAGGTACAGGCCACTCTGGAAACACCATATATTTT. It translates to CASSEGTGHSGNTIYF.

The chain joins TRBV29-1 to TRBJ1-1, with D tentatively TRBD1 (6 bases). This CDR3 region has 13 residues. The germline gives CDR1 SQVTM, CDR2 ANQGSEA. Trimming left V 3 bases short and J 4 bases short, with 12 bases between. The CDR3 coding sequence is TGCAGCGTTGAGGGGGGGCGCGGCACTGAAGCTTTCTTT. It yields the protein CSVEGGRGTEAFF.

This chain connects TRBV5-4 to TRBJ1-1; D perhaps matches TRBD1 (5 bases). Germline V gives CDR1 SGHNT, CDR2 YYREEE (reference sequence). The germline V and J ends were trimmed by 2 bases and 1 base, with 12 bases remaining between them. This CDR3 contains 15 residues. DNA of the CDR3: TGTGCCAGCAGCTTTATTAGGGGCAGGAACACTGAAGCTTTCTTT. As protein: CASSFIRGRNTEAFF.

CDR3 region: CASSLGQTLYGYTF. DNA of the CDR3: TGTGCCAGCAGCTTAGGCCAGACTCTCTATGGCTACACCTTC. The rearrangement uses TRBV11-2 and TRBJ1-2; D is unresolved. Germline CDR1 is SGHAT and CDR2 is FQNNGV. This CDR3 region has 14 residues. Trimming left V 1 base short and J 4 bases short, with 10 bases between.

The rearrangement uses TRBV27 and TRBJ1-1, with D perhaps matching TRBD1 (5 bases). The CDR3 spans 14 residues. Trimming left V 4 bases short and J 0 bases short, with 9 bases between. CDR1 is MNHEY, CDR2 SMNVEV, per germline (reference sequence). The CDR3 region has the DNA TGTGCCAGCAGTTCTCGGACACTGAACACTGAAGCTTTCTTT. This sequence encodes CASSSRTLNTEAFF.

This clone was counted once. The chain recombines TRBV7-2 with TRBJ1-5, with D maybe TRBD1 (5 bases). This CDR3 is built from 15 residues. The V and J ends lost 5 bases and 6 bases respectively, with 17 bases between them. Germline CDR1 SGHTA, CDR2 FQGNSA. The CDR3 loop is CASSIMGGRVQPQHF. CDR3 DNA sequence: TGTGCCAGCAGCATAATGGGGGGTAGAGTTCAGCCCCAGCATTTT.

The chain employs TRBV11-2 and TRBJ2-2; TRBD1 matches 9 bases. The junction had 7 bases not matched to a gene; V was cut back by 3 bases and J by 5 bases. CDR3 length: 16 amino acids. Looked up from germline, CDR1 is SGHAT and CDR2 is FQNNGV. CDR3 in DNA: TGTGCCAGCAGCTTGGACCTGGGACAGGGAACCGGGGAGCTGTTTTTT. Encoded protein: CASSLDLGQGTGELFF.

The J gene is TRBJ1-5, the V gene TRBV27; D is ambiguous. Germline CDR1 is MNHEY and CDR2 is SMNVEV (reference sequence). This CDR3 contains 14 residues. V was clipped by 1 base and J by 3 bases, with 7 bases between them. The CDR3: CASSLFSDNQPQHF. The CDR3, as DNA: TGTGCCAGCAGTTTATTTAGCGACAATCAGCCCCAGCATTTT.

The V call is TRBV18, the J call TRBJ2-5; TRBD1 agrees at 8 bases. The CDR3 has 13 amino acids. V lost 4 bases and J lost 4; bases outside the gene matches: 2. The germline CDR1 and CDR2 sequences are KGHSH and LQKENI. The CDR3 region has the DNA TGTGCCAGCTCACAGGGACAGGTAGAGACCCAGTACTTC. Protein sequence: CASSQGQVETQYF.

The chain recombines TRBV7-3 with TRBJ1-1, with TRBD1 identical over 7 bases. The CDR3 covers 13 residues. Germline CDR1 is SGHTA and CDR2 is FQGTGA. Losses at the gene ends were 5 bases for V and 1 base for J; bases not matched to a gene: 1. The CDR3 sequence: CASSGDRNTEAFF. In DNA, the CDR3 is TGTGCCAGCAGCGGGGACAGGAACACTGAAGCTTTCTTT.

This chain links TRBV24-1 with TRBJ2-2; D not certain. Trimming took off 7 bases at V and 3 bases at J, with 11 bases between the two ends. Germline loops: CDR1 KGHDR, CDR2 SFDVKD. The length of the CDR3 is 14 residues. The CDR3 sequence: CATRKTGDTGELFF. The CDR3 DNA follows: TGTGCCACCAGGAAGACGGGTGACACCGGGGAGCTGTTTTTT.

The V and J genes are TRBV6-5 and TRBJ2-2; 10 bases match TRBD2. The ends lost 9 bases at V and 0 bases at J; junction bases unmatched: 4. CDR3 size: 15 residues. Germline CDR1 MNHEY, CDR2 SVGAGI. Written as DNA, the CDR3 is TGTGCCAGTTGTCTAGCGGGGGCGAACACCGGGGAGCTGTTTTTT. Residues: CASCLAGANTGELFF.

CDR3 in amino acids: CASNDYRSGNTIYF. The DNA for the CDR3 is TGTGCCAGTAACGATTACAGGTCTGGAAACACCATATATTTT. This chain connects TRBV19 to TRBJ1-3; perhaps TRBD1 as D (5 bases). This CDR3 comprises 14 residues. The germline CDR1 and CDR2 sequences are LNHDA and SQIVND (reference sequence). Trimming shortened V by 7 bases and J by 1 base, and 11 bases separated the two germline ends.

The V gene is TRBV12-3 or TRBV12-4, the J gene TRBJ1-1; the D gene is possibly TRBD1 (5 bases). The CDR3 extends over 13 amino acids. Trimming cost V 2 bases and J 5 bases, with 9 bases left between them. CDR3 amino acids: CASSLLKGTEAFF. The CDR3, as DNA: TGTGCCAGCAGTTTACTCAAGGGGACTGAAGCTTTCTTT.

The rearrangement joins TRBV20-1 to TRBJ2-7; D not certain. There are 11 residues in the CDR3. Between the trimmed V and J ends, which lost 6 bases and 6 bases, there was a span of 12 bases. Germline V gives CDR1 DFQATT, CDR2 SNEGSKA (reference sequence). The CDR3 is CSASDTVEQYF. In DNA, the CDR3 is TGCAGTGCCTCCGATACGGTCGAGCAGTACTTC.

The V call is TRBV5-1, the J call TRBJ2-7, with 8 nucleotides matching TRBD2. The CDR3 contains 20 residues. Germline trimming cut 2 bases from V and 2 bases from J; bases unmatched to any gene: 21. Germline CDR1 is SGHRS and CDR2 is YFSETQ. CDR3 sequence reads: CASSFDQPVRYSGVPYEQYF. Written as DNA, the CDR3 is TGCGCCAGCAGCTTCGATCAACCCGTCCGTTATAGCGGGGTTCCCTACGAGCAGTACTTC.

The CDR3 sequence: CASSITRATYEQYF. The CDR3 DNA reads TGTGCCAGTAGTATTACCAGGGCGACCTACGAGCAGTACTTC. The V call is TRBV19, the J call TRBJ2-7, with a weak D call TRBD1 (5 bases). V dropped 3 bases and J dropped 2 bases, with 11 bases sitting between them. CDR1 is LNHDA and CDR2 is SQIVND in the germline V gene (reference sequence). This CDR3 contains 14 residues.

Here the CDR3 reads CASSLGRANTEAFF. The CDR3 DNA sequence: TGCGCCAGCAGCTTGGGGAGGGCGAACACTGAAGCTTTCTTT. The J gene is TRBJ1-1, the V gene TRBV5-1; no reliable D call. The CDR3 is 14 amino acids. CDR1 SGHRS and CDR2 YFSETQ come from the germline V gene. V was clipped by 0 bases and J by 1 base, with 7 bases between them.